What follows is one T cell receptor (beta chain) and its context. Its antigen is currently unknown. Each of the donors was a healthy bone marrow donor. The study ran its PCR with 60 Vbeta and 13 Jbeta primers. Method: immunoSEQ multiplex PCR; TCRdb's copy keeps in-frame clones and lacks some. In the table there are 98,000 or so clones, around four fifths of which are singletons. This sample is part of a study of cytomegalovirus exposure and HLA in healthy donors. Trimming took off 6 bases at V and 1 base at J, with 15 bases between the two ends. Germline CDR1 MNHNY, CDR2 SVGAGI (reference sequence). CDR3 length equals 15 residues. Findings and caveats of the study: Most likely, a cluster of highly shared sequence variants arose as a sequencing artifact. Roughly uniform sequencing depth across donors was assumed, possibly incorrectly.

The V and J genes are TRBV6-6 and TRBJ2-5; D is possibly TRBD2 (5 bases). The sequence derives from a man aged 35 to 55 in good health and CMV-seronegative. Sequencing was performed on PBMCs. The CDR3 loop reads CASSLLAIFQETQYF. In DNA, the CDR3 is TGTGCCAGCAGCCTCCTAGCAATATTCCAAGAGACCCAGTACTTC.